This T cell receptor (beta chain) comes out of a study of blood T cell repertoires in COVID-19. Generated by immunoSEQ multiplex PCR, the TCRdb table keeps only in-frame clones and is missing some. Seen here are around 140,000 clones, roughly four fifths observed once, and the top ten hold more than 3.5%. V was cut by 3 bases and J by 13 bases, with 13 bases left in between. Germline V gene sequence: CDR1 GTSNPN, CDR2 SVGIG (reference sequence). There are 11 residues in the CDR3. Material for sequencing was peripheral blood. The source of this sequence is a woman in her fifties or sixties with acute or convalescent COVID-19. This chain joins TRBV30 and TRBJ1-5, with D possibly being TRBD1 (5 bases). CDR3 sequence reads: CAWSVGGSQHF. The DNA of the CDR3 is TGTGCCTGGAGCGTTGGGGGGTCTCAGCATTTT.